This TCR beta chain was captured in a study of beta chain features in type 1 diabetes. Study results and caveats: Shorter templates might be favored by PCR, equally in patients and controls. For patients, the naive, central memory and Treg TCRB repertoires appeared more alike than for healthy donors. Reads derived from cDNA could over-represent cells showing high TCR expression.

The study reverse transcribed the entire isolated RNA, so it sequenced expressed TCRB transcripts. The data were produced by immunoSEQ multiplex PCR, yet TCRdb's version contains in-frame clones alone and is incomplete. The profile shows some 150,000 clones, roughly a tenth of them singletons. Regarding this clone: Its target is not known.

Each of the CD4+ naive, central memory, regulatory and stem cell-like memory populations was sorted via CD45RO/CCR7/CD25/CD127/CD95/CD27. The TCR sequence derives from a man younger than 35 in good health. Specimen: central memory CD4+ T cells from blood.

DNA for the CDR3: TGTGCCAGCAGTCTAACACCGACAGGGAAGTATGGCTACACCTTC. Translation gives CASSLTPTGKYGYTF. This rearrangement joins TRBV6-1 to TRBJ1-2; 7 nucleotides match TRBD1. V was clipped by 5 bases and J by 5 bases; unmatched bases: 11. CDR3 length: 15 residues. CDR1 is MNHNS, CDR2 SASEGT, per germline.